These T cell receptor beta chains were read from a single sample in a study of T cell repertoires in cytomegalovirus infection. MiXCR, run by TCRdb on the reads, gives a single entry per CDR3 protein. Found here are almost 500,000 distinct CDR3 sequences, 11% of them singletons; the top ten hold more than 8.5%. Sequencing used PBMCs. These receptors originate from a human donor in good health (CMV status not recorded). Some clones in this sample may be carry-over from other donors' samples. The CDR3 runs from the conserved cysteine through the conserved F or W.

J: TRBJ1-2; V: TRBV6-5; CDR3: CASSQTTANYGYTF
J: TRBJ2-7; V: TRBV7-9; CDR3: CASSLTGTRVYEQYF
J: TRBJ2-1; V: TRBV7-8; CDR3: CASSWGLAGGSYNEQFF
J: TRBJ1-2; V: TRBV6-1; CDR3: CASTRGISTGRNYGYTF
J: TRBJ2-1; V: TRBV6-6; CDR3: CASSPRGAGGQGEQFF
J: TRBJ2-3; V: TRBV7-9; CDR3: CASSLERRFTDTQYF
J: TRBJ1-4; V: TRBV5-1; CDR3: CASSSLGQINEKLFF
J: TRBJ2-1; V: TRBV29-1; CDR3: CSVEGLAGVLNEQFF
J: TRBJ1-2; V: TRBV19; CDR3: CASSGQGGDYGYTF
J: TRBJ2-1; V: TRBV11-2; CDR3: CASSSFGAGDNEQFF
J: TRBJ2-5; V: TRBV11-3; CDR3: CASSLGGSGQETQYF
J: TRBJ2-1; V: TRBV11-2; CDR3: CASSGARVGNEQFF
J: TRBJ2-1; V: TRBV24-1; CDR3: CATSAVAGGLLDYNEQFF
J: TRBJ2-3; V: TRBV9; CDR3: CASSVDTVTDTQYF
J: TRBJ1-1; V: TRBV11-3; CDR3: CASSPATGLNTEAFF
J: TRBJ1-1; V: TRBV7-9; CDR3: CAILQGAGNTEAFF
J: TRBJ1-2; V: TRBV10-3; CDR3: CAIRGTGSNYGYTF
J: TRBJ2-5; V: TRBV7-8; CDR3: CASSLGTKQTQYF
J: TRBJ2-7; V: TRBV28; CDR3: CASIGTDLYEQYF
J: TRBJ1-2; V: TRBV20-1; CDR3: CSARQGRERYTF
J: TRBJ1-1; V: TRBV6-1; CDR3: CASSDRGGNTEAFF
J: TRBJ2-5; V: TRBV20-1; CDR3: CSAPKPGQGLETQYF
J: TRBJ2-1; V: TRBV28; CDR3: CAGGGESYNEQFF
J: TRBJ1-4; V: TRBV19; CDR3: CASSLPGTNEKLFF
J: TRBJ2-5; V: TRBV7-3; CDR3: CASSLSGRRETQYF
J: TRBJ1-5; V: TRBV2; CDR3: CASTTGANQPQHF
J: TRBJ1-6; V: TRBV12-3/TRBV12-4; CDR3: CASSYYRGRRPNSPLHF
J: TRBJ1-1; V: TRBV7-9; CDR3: CASSFSTGGTEAFF
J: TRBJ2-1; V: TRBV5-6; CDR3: CATRFGDRETGEQFF
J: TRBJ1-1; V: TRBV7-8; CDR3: CASSPQVTRGTEAFF
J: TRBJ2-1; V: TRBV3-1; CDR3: CASSQARSLAGGINEQFF
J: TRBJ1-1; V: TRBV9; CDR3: CASSVETGGGTEAFF
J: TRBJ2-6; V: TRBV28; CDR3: CASRRTGDGANVLTF
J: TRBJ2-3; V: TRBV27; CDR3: CASSLRLAGHTDMQYF
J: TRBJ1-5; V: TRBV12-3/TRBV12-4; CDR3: CASSLIGEPQHF
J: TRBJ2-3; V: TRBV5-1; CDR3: CASSLETAGGSYTDTQYF
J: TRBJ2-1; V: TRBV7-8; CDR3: CASSLSDANEQFF
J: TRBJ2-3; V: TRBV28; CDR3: CASSLAGAGSTDTQYF
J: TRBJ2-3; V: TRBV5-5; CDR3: CATQGLAGGHRPDTQYF
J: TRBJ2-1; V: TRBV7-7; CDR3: CASSLEFSGYEQFF
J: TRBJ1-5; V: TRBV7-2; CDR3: CASSHRDSGFNQPQHF
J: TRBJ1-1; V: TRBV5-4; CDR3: CASSLWIGEGTEAFF
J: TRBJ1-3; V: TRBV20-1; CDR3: CSARDWAQSSGNTIYF
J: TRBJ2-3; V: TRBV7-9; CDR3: CASSILGLAGVPDTQYF
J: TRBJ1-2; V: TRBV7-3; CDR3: CASSLTGQGVNGYTF
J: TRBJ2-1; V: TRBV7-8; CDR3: CASSLGRLAGGPGQFF
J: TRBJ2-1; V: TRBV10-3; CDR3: CAISESGSGGSSGEQFF
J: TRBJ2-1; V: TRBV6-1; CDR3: CADKEPLFGEQFF
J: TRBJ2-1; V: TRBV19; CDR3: CASSISLGGSYNEQFF
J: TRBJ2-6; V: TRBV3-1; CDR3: CASTPTGALGANVLTF
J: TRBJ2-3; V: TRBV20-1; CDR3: CSAREGSTDTDTQYF
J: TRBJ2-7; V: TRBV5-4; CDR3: CASSVPGTRNEQYF
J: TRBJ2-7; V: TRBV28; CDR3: CASSWGTRATYEQYF
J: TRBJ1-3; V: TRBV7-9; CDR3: CASSLSRVAGNTIYF
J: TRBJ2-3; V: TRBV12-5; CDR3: CASGLGTATDTQYF
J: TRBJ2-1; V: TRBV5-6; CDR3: CASSDSRQDYNEQFF
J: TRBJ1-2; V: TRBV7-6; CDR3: CASRSQSGYTF
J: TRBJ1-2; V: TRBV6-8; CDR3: CASSYTGTGAYGYTF
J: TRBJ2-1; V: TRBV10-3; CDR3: CAIRGSGIGPRWDEQFF